The rows below give T cell receptor beta chains drawn from one sample of a study of CD4+ T cells in melanoma. Clones were sequenced by immunoSEQ multiplex PCR, and TCRdb holds only the in-frame ones, with some missing. The sample yields 15,000 or so clones, about 60% seen once. Sample: cells from a culture (not recorded whether cultured in vitro). The receptors shown here come from a human donor with melanoma. The CDR3 runs from the conserved cysteine through the conserved F or W. A D gene is named only where the DNA matches it firmly. A row's size may be missing; if present it is once, few, many or a size class.

V gene,J gene,D gene,clone size,CDR3 protein,CDR3 DNA
TRBV5-6,TRBJ2-2,-,-,CASSLGGGAWSGELFF,TGTGCCAGCAGCTTGGGTGGGGGCGCGTGGTCCGGGGAGCTGTTTTTT
TRBV4-2,TRBJ1-1,-,-,CASDRGGAREAFF,TGTGCCAGCGACCGCGGGGGGGCGCGTGAAGCTTTCTTT
TRBV15,TRBJ1-5,-,-,CATSRGGSGSQPQHF,TGTGCCACCAGCAGAGGGGGGAGTGGGAGTCAGCCCCAGCATTTT
TRBV30,TRBJ2-1,-,-,CAWQHSRDEQFF,TGTGCCTGGCAACATTCTAGGGATGAGCAGTTCTTC
TRBV7-3,TRBJ2-2,-,-,CASGRNTGELFF,TGTGCCAGCGGAAGAAACACCGGGGAGCTGTTTTTT
TRBV4-1,TRBJ2-2,-,-,CASSQVFPREVVELFF,TGCGCCAGCAGCCAAGTATTTCCCAGGGAGGTCGTGGAGCTGTTTTTT
TRBV11-2,TRBJ2-5,TRBD1,-,CASSRDRGQETQYF,TGTGCCAGCAGCCGCGACAGGGGCCAAGAGACCCAGTACTTC
TRBV7-3,TRBJ2-3,TRBD2,-,CASSRTSGGKSTDTQYF,TGTGCCAGCAGCCGGACTAGCGGGGGAAAGAGCACAGATACGCAGTATTTT
TRBV5-1,TRBJ1-1,TRBD1,once,CASSFGTDEDTEAFF,TGCGCCAGCAGCTTCGGGACAGACGAGGACACTGAAGCTTTCTTT
TRBV7-9,TRBJ1-3,-,-,CASSLAGIGNTIYF,TGTGCCAGCAGCTTGGCCGGGATCGGAAACACCATATATTTT